This T cell receptor beta chain was recovered during a study of cytomegalovirus exposure and HLA in healthy donors. Study outcomes and limitations: Cytomegalovirus association was listed for approximately 150 TCR beta chains.

About this clone itself: Antigen: not known.

From germline, CDR1 is LGHNA and CDR2 YSLEER. This CDR3 has 18 residues. V was trimmed by 0 bases and J by 4 bases, leaving 21 bases between them. The validation cohort, a group of roughly 120 subjects, included the donors and was separate from the roughly 700-subject first cohort. Profiling relied on immunoSEQ multiplex PCR, and the TCRdb table lists in-frame clones only, not all of them. The sample contains about 120,000 clones, roughly 90% of which appear only once. This TCR came from a woman younger than 35 in good health and CMV-seropositive. The V gene is TRBV4-3, the J gene TRBJ1-1; D is uncertain. Source material: PBMCs. This CDR3 is CASSQELRELIFGTEAFF. The CDR3, as DNA: TGCGCCAGCAGCCAAGAGCTGCGGGAATTGATTTTCGGCACTGAAGCTTTCTTT.